The entry below describes one T cell receptor beta chain. Its antigen is not identified. V was pared by 3 bases and J by 1 base, with 3 bases of the junction left unmatched. Germline V gene lookup returns CDR1 PRHDT and CDR2 FYEKMQ (reference sequence). The CDR3 spans 15 residues. This specimen belongs to a study of shared clonotypes between healthy human individuals. Background on the study: Per donor, three plates held CD4 naive cells, three held CD4 memory, two held CD8 naive and one held CD8 memory. Study results and limitations: Larger estimated richness was generally seen in naive subsets than in memory subsets.

At deep level, the assay was performed. TCRdb's copy holds only in-frame clones and misses some; the assay was immunoSEQ multiplex PCR. Altogether around 300,000 clones are present, around 86% being singletons, with the ten largest covering around 15%. Material: memory CD8+ T cells sorted from blood. Subset: CD45RO+ cells pooled with CCR7-negative TemRA cells. This TCR was recovered from a man aged 18 to 29 in good health. The chain combines TRBV13 with TRBJ2-3, with 8 nucleotides matching TRBD2. CDR3 sequence reads: CASSFAGGGTDTQYF. In nucleotides, the CDR3 is TGTGCCAGCAGCTTCGCGGGAGGCGGCACAGATACGCAGTATTTT.